Shown below are 4 T cell receptor beta chains from a single sample sequenced in a study of T-cell memory formation after mild COVID-19. TCRdb called the 5' RACE reads again in MiXCR, with one record for every CDR3 protein. Of about 390,000 distinct CDR3 sequences in the sample, 15% to 20% were seen once. Sequenced input: PBMCs or a T cell subset sorted from them (not recorded which). These receptors all come from a man in his late teens or twenties who had mild COVID-19 (a few samples of this study predate the infection). Cell type and time point are not known.

CDR3: CSACPLTSGGTDTQYF. The CDR3 nucleotides read TGCAGTGCTTGCCCCCTTACTAGCGGGGGCACAGATACGCAGTATTTT. This chain connects TRBV20-1 to TRBJ2-3; the match to TRBD2 covers 10 bases. V shed 5 bases and J 1 base; nucleotides not matched to a gene: 9. This CDR3 region has 16 residues. Germline-derived CDR1 and CDR2 are DFQATT and SNEGSKA (reference sequence).

This chain connects TRBV6-5 to TRBJ2-3; D ambiguous. Germline CDR1 reads MNHEY; CDR2 reads SVGAGI. The CDR3 runs to 14 residues. Trimming took 8 bases from V and 1 from J, leaving 13 bases between them. The CDR3 coding sequence is TGTGCCAGCTCCCTGGGCCCCCGCACAGATACGCAGTATTTT. It specifies CASSLGPRTDTQYF.

This clonotype has just a few counts. This chain connects TRBV12-3 or TRBV12-4 to TRBJ2-7; 9 positions match TRBD1. The J segment lost 4 bases and the V segment lost 6 bases, leaving 7 bases of the junction unmatched. This CDR3 has 14 amino acids. In DNA, the CDR3 is TGTGCCAGCAGCCGGGACAGGGAGTTATACGAGCAGTACTTC. Translated: CASSRDRELYEQYF.

This clonotype was recorded a few times. The genes are TRBV5-1 and TRBJ2-6; TRBD2 is a possible D gene (5 bases). CDR1 is SGHRS, CDR2 YFSETQ, per germline. CDR3 size: 14 residues. Trimming removed 2 bases from V and 3 bases from J, with 6 bases in between. The CDR3 nucleotides read TGCGCCAGCAGCTTACGGGATGGGGCCAACGTCCTGACTTTC. It codes for CASSLRDGANVLTF.